The rows below give T cell receptor beta chains drawn from one sample of a study of cytotoxic CD8 clonotypes in ibrutinib-treated CLL. Clones were read by immunoSEQ multiplex PCR, and TCRdb kept only the in-frame ones, dropping some. Of 140,000 to 150,000 clones listed, approximately 80% were seen once; the top ten hold approximately 5.1%. The starting material was PBMCs, obtained after 24 months of ibrutinib treatment. The receptor set was obtained from a human donor with chronic lymphocytic leukemia. The CDR3 runs from the conserved cysteine through the conserved F or W. A D gene is named only where the DNA matches it firmly. A row's size may be missing; if present it is once, few, many or a size class.

d_call: .; j_call: TRBJ2-3; clone_size: .; cdr3_length: 16; v_call: TRBV9; cdr3_nt: TGTGCCAGCAGCCCCCAGGGCGGGGGCCGCACAGATACGCAGTATTTT; cdr3_aa: CASSPQGGGRTDTQYF
d_call: .; j_call: TRBJ2-7; clone_size: .; cdr3_length: 11; v_call: TRBV29-1; cdr3_nt: TGCAGCGTTGATGGAGGGAACGAGCAGTACTTC; cdr3_aa: CSVDGGNEQYF
d_call: TRBD1; j_call: TRBJ1-6; clone_size: .; cdr3_length: 14; v_call: TRBV18; cdr3_nt: TGTGCCAGCTCCCCCAGGACAGGGGACTCACCCCTCCACTTT; cdr3_aa: CASSPRTGDSPLHF
d_call: .; j_call: TRBJ1-5; clone_size: .; cdr3_length: 15; v_call: TRBV7-2; cdr3_nt: TGTGCCAGCAGCTTAGACGGGGGTAGCAATCAGCCCCAGCATTTT; cdr3_aa: CASSLDGGSNQPQHF
d_call: .; j_call: TRBJ1-1; clone_size: once; cdr3_length: 13; v_call: TRBV5-6; cdr3_nt: TGTGCCAGCAGCTTGAGGTGGTGGATTGAAGCTTTCTTT; cdr3_aa: CASSLRWWIEAFF
d_call: TRBD1; j_call: TRBJ1-2; clone_size: .; cdr3_length: 11; v_call: TRBV29-1; cdr3_nt: TGCAGCTCCCAGGGGGCTGGTGGCTACACCTTC; cdr3_aa: CSSQGAGGYTF
d_call: TRBD1; j_call: TRBJ1-1; clone_size: few; cdr3_length: 12; v_call: TRBV7-9; cdr3_nt: TGTGCCAGCAGCCCTGGGGACAGTGAAGCTTTCTTT; cdr3_aa: CASSPGDSEAFF
d_call: .; j_call: TRBJ2-7; clone_size: .; cdr3_length: 15; v_call: TRBV28; cdr3_nt: TGTGCCAGCAGCACCCCTTTGGGAAGCTCCTACGAGCAGTACTTC; cdr3_aa: CASSTPLGSSYEQYF
d_call: .; j_call: TRBJ1-5; clone_size: few; cdr3_length: 13; v_call: TRBV6-5; cdr3_nt: TGTGCCAGCAGACGGACAGTGGGGCAGCCCCAGCATTTT; cdr3_aa: CASRRTVGQPQHF
d_call: .; j_call: TRBJ2-4; clone_size: .; cdr3_length: 12; v_call: TRBV7-9; cdr3_nt: TGTGCCAGCAGCCCAGGGTGGAACATTCAGTACTTC; cdr3_aa: CASSPGWNIQYF
d_call: TRBD2; j_call: TRBJ2-5; clone_size: .; cdr3_length: 15; v_call: TRBV28; cdr3_nt: TGTGCCAGCAGGGCGGCGGGGGGGCCGGGTGAGACCCAGTACTTC; cdr3_aa: CASRAAGGPGETQYF
d_call: .; j_call: TRBJ1-4; clone_size: .; cdr3_length: 14; v_call: TRBV18; cdr3_nt: TGTGCCAGCTCACCACCGGGAACGGTGGGGAAACTGTTTTTT; cdr3_aa: CASSPPGTVGKLFF
d_call: .; j_call: TRBJ1-1; clone_size: .; cdr3_length: 14; v_call: TRBV28; cdr3_nt: TGTGCCAGCACCTCGGGGGGTTTGAACACTGAAGCTTTCTTT; cdr3_aa: CASTSGGLNTEAFF
d_call: TRBD1; j_call: TRBJ2-7; clone_size: .; cdr3_length: 14; v_call: TRBV5-1; cdr3_nt: TGCGCCAGCAGCCCGGGGGACAGGGTGGACGAGCAGTACTTC; cdr3_aa: CASSPGDRVDEQYF
d_call: TRBD2; j_call: TRBJ2-7; clone_size: .; cdr3_length: 17; v_call: TRBV4-3; cdr3_nt: TGCGCCAGCAGCCCCGGGACTAGCGGGGGTATGGCCTACGAGCAGTACTTC; cdr3_aa: CASSPGTSGGMAYEQYF
d_call: .; j_call: TRBJ2-7; clone_size: .; cdr3_length: 16; v_call: TRBV7-3; cdr3_nt: TGTGCCACCTCAAATGGTTGGGGTCCAGGGTCCTACGAGCAGTACTTC; cdr3_aa: CATSNGWGPGSYEQYF